This TCR beta chain was recovered during a study of T cell responses to AZD1222 COVID-19 vaccine. CDR1 and CDR2 from the germline V gene are LGHNT and FRNRAP. J gave up 14 bases and V 1 base, and 4 bases lay outside the gene matches. CDR3 length: 13 amino acids. Produced via immunoSEQ multiplex PCR; TCRdb's table is partial and in-frame only. The top ten clones hold 25% of a sample with about 42,000 clones, about 91% of them seen once. Sequencing used peripheral blood, obtained 28 days after the second AZD1222 dose. The V and J genes are TRBV12-5 and TRBJ2-2; 10 bases agree with TRBD1. The TCR comes from an adult who received the AZD1222 COVID-19 vaccine. CDR3 loop: CASGLEDRGGLFF. For the CDR3, the DNA is TGTGCTAGTGGTTTGGAGGACAGGGGGGGTCTGTTTTTT. Complete variable domain (other parts from reference TRBV12-5 and TRBJ2-2): DARVTQTPRHKVTEMGQEVTMRCQPILGHNTVFWYRQTMMQGLELLAYFRNRAPLDDSGMPKDRFSAEMPDATLATLKIQPSEPRDSAVYFCASGLEDRGGLFFGEGSRLTVL.